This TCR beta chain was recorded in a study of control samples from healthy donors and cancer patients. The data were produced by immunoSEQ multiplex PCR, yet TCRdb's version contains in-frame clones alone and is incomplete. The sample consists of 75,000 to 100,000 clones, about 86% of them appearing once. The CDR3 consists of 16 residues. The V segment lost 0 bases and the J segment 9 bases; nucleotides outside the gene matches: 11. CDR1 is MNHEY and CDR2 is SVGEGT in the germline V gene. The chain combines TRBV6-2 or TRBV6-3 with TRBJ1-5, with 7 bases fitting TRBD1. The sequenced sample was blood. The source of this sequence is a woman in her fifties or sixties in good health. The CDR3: CASSYSANRGFSPQHF. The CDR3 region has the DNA TGTGCCAGCAGTTACTCAGCAAACAGGGGATTTTCGCCCCAGCATTTT.